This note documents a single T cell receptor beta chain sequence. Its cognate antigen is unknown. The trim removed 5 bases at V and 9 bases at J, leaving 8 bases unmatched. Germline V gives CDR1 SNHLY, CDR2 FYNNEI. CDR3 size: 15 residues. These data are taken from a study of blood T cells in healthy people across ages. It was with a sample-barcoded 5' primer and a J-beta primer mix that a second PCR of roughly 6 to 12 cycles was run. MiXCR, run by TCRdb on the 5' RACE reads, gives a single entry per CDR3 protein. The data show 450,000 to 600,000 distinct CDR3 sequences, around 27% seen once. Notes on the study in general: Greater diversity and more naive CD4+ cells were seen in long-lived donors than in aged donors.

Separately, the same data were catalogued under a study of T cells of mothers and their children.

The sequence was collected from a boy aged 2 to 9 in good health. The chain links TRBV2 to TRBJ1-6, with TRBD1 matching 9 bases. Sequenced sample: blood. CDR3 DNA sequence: TGTGCCAGCAGTTATCCGGGACAGGGACGTTCACCCCTCCACTTT. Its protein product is CASSYPGQGRSPLHF. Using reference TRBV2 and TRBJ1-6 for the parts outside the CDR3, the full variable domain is EPEVTQTPSHQVTQMGQEVILRCVPISNHLYFYWYRQILGQKVEFLVSFYNNEISEKSEIFDDQFSVERPDGSNFTLKIRSTKLEDSAMYFCASSYPGQGRSPLHFGNGTRLTVT.